A single sample gave rise to the 11 T cell receptor beta chains below, sequenced in a study of OX40 agonist ivuxolimab in advanced cancers. The repertoire was sequenced with immunoSEQ multiplex PCR; TCRdb's copy has only in-frame clones and lacks some. The sample shows some 70,000 clones, around 87% of them seen only once. The sample here was CD4+ or CD8+ T cells sorted from blood, taken in a trial of the OX40 agonist ivuxolimab. The receptors were gathered from an adult with an advanced solid tumor such as melanoma, head and neck, liver or kidney cancer.

This chain joins TRBV9 and TRBJ2-3; D is unclear. Trimming removed 0 bases at V and 5 bases at J, with 13 bases between. In germline, CDR1 is SGDLS, CDR2 YYNGEE. The CDR3 runs 15 residues. CDR3: CASSVATTRGDTQYF. CDR3 in DNA: TGTGCCAGCAGCGTAGCTACAACTCGCGGAGATACGCAGTATTTT.

This clone was observed a few times. This chain joins TRBV5-1 and TRBJ1-1; unclear D gene. Per germline, CDR1 SGHRS and CDR2 YFSETQ. With 5 bases removed from V and 3 bases from J, the gap between germline ends came to 11 bases. This CDR3 is built from 13 residues. CDR3: CASSYRPDTEAFF. The CDR3 DNA reads TGCGCCAGCAGTTACCGACCGGACACTGAAGCTTTCTTT. Combining the CDR3 with reference TRBV5-1 and TRBJ1-1 gives the whole variable domain KAGVTQTPRYLIKTRGQQVTLSCSPISGHRSVSWYQQTPGQGLQFLFEYFSETQRNKGNFPGRFSGRQFSNSRSEMNVSTLELGDSALYLCASSYRPDTEAFFGQGTRLTVV.

The chain links TRBV19 to TRBJ2-4; 10 bases fit TRBD1. V lost 3 bases to trimming and J lost 3 bases; unmatched junction nucleotides: 11. This CDR3 contains 18 residues. CDR1 is LNHDA and CDR2 is SQIVND in the germline V gene (reference sequence). The CDR3 loop is CASSMGQGLPYGKNIQYF. The CDR3 coding sequence is TGTGCCAGTAGTATGGGACAGGGGCTCCCTTATGGCAAAAACATTCAGTACTTC.

The rearrangement joins TRBV9 to TRBJ2-1, with 9 bases aligning to TRBD2. This CDR3 comprises 16 residues. The junction had 9 bases not matched to a gene; V was cut back by 4 bases and J by 4 bases. Germline CDR1 reads SGDLS; CDR2 reads YYNGEE. The CDR3 coding sequence is TGTGCCAGCAGCACGAGAGGGACTAGCAAGTACAATGAGCAGTTCTTC. Amino acids: CASSTRGTSKYNEQFF.

The rearrangement joins TRBV11-3 to TRBJ2-1, with TRBD2 identical over 12 bases. Germline V gene sequence: CDR1 SGHNT, CDR2 YENEEA. There are 17 residues in the CDR3. J lost 4 bases, V lost 1 base, and 5 bases had no gene match. The CDR3 bases are TGTGCCAGCAGCTTAGTCACAGGACTAGCGGGATACAATGAGCAGTTCTTC. Translated: CASSLVTGLAGYNEQFF.

The chain combines TRBV4-1 with TRBJ1-5; D remains ambiguous. This CDR3 spans 14 amino acids. V lost 1 base and J 2 bases, leaving 6 bases between the germline ends. Germline-derived CDR1 and CDR2 are MGHRA and YSYEKL. As DNA, the CDR3 is TGCGCCAGCAGCCAAGGGTTTGGCAATCAGCCCCAGCATTTT. It specifies CASSQGFGNQPQHF.

The chain employs TRBV19 and TRBJ1-2, with a tentative D call TRBD1 (5 bases). Trimming left V 3 bases short and J 0 bases short, with 11 bases between. The CDR3 sequence is 15 residues long. Germline-derived CDR1 and CDR2 are LNHDA and SQIVND (reference sequence). CDR3 DNA sequence: TGTGCCAGTAGTATGAGCGGGGGAGCTAACTATGGCTACACCTTC. Its translation: CASSMSGGANYGYTF.

The chain combines TRBV7-8 with TRBJ2-1; 12 bases are a match to TRBD2. This CDR3 has 15 residues. V trimming: 1 base; J trimming: 8 bases; junction bases outside the gene matches: 3. The germline CDR1 and CDR2 sequences are SGHVS and FQNEAQ. The CDR3 sequence: CASSLELAGGHEQFF. The CDR3 DNA is TGTGCCAGCAGCTTAGAACTAGCGGGAGGTCATGAGCAGTTCTTC.

The V call is TRBV5-8, the J call TRBJ2-3; 14 positions match TRBD2. Germline CDR1 SGHTS, CDR2 YDEGEE. This CDR3 is built from 16 residues. V dropped 4 bases and J dropped 5; count of bases not matched to a gene: 6. CDR3 coding DNA: TGTGCCAGCAGCCCCGGGACTAGCGGGAGTAGAGATACGCAGTATTTT. Encoded protein: CASSPGTSGSRDTQYF. The variable domain in full, completed from reference TRBV5-8 and TRBJ2-3, reads EAGVTQSPTHLIKTRGQQATLRCSPISGHTSVYWYQQALGLGLQFLLWYDEGEERNRGNFPPRFSGRQFPNYSSELNVNALELEDSALYLCASSPGTSGSRDTQYFGPGTRLTVL.

This sequence joins TRBV28 and TRBJ2-5; 11 bases match TRBD2. The CDR3 consists of 16 residues. V shed 6 bases, J shed 5 bases, and the junction held 11 bases outside the gene matches. The germline V gene encodes CDR1 MDHEN and CDR2 SYDVKM. The CDR3, as DNA: TGTGCCAGCAGCTCTTTCACTAGCGGGAGTTCGGAGACCCAGTACTTC. It is translated as CASSSFTSGSSETQYF.

This clone has just one count. The CDR3 bases are TGTGCCAGCAGTACGGGACTTTATATTGGCTACACCTTC. Protein product: CASSTGLYIGYTF. The chain carries TRBV6-1 and TRBJ1-2; a weak D match, TRBD1 (5 bases). Trimming removed 5 bases at V and 7 bases at J, with 14 bases between. Per the germline V gene, CDR1 is MNHNS and CDR2 is SASEGT. The CDR3 covers 13 residues.